This TCR beta chain was recorded in a study of blood T cell repertoires in COVID-19. The CDR3 is 16 residues long. Germline CDR1 SGHNT, CDR2 YYREEE (reference sequence). V shed 3 bases and J shed 5 bases, with 15 bases lying between them. Using immunoSEQ multiplex PCR, the repertoire was profiled, and TCRdb retains in-frame clones only, with some absent. The data contain roughly 300,000 clones, more than 85% of them singletons. Specimen: PBMCs or T cells enriched from blood (not recorded which). The V gene is TRBV5-4, the J gene TRBJ1-6; D is unresolved. The TCR sequence derives from a woman aged 25 to 39 who had recovered from COVID-19. CDR3 coding DNA: TGTGCCAGCAGCTCGGGCAGCGGGTTAAATAATTCACCCCTCCACTTT. This gives the protein CASSSGSGLNNSPLHF.